This TCR beta chain was obtained from a study of memory CD4+ T cells and cytomegalovirus serostatus (dated by TCRdb to the late 2010s). With respect to the entire study: A total of about 35 healthy Belgian adults, of whom 9 were CMV seropositive and about 24 were CMV seronegative, were included in the cohort. The study sequenced CD4+ memory TCRbeta repertoires of a Belgian cohort with known cytomegalovirus serostatus to replicate a published TCR-based CMV serostatus classifier.

A FACSAria II was used to sort memory CD4+ T cells, defined as single viable CD3+CD4+CD8-CD45RO+ cells. CMV serostatus was assessed using a Roche Elecsys assay, by which serum IgG against CMV pp150, pp28, p38 and p52 was detected. After the samples were thawed, total CD4+ T cells were enriched through positive selection using CD4 magnetic microbeads. The samples came from a different study that was designed specifically to examine the CD4+ T cell memory repertoire. Peripheral blood mononuclear cells were isolated and cryopreserved according to standard operating procedures, and serum was stored at -80 degrees C. The staining used CD3-PerCP (BW264/56), CD4-APC (RPA-T4), CD45RO-PE (UCHT1) and CD8-Pacific Orange (3B5) antibodies, and Sytox blue was used to exclude non-viable cells. General findings and caveats noted by the study authors: On the Belgian cohort, the classifier built on the original framework reached a median bootstrapped AUC of roughly 0.96, with a 95% CI of 0.76-1.00. Only CD4+CD45RO+ memory cells were sequenced, unlike the original study, which covered naive and memory CD4+ and CD8+ populations. The results were interpreted as suggesting that the CMV-associated TCR signature is mostly present in the CD4+ memory repertoire. For predicting CMV serostatus, the median bootstrapped AUC was about 0.96 using the original framework and around 0.9 using a US-trained random forest. Of under 200 previously reported CMV-associated TCRbeta sequences, approximately 70 appeared in the CD4+ memory repertoires, each in one to five individuals.

From cysteine to phenylalanine, the CDR3 is 15 amino acids long. Here the CDR3 DNA is all that survives: 45 bases in frame from base 1. The junction shows trimming of 0 bases on V and 6 bases on J, plus 12 bases between the germline ends. From the germline V gene, CDR1 is MNHEY and CDR2 is SVGAGI. To note about this clone: The antigen it binds to is not known. Per-base quality was not reported, and no clone a single base away is much larger than it.

Genomic DNA was extracted from sorted cells with the Quick-DNA Microprep Kit. Amplification of TCRbeta DNA was done with the immunoSEQ hsTCRbeta kit, following the protocol from the manufacturer. An Illumina MiSeq instrument was used to sequence the TCRbeta libraries. As for the original processing: Following removal of out-of-frame sequences, 2.3 million or so distinct TCRbeta sequences were retained, with an average of around 67,000 per individual. Each individual was scored by the count of around 160 previously reported CMV-associated TCRbeta sequences and the total productive distinct TCRbeta count. A beta-binomial model was reimplemented in Python, and scikit-learn random forests with default parameters were trained on US cohort data. On the Belgian cohort, classifier performance was reported as the median AUC, along with percentile confidence intervals, across 10,000 bootstrap iterations. In TCRdb, the immuneACCESS table is reduced to in-frame sequences with V and J assigned. These tables do not hold every clone; where another copy was compared, an unresolved V gene accounts for under half, and the others remain unexplained. That table is the source of V, J and clone size, and D and trimming were worked out from the DNA. The sample table shows about 45,000 clones, and just over 75% are seen once. The top ten clones comprise about 1.9% of the sample.

The sequenced sample was memory CD4+ T cells from blood. This clonotype was obtained from an adult in good health and CMV-seronegative. The rearrangement joined TRBV6-5 to TRBJ1-5, with the D gene not clear enough to name. The sequenced DNA is TGTGCCAGCAGTTACTCGTCAGGAGGGAGTCAGCCCCAGCATTTT. It translates to CASSYSSGGSQPQHF.